The subject of this entry is one T cell receptor (beta chain). This clone was recorded a few times. Its antigen is currently not known. Base qualities are missing; no much larger clone stands one base away. The CDR3 numbers 12 residues from cysteine through phenylalanine. Only the CDR3 part of the read is kept: 36 bases, read in frame from the first base. For CDR1 and CDR2, the germline V gene (reference sequence) lists GTSNPN and SVGIG. Trimming at the junction amounts to 3 bases on V and 3 bases on J, and the germline ends lie 9 bases apart. These data belong to a study of T cell clonotyping in hematopoietic cell transplantation (dated by TCRdb to the early 2020s). About the investigation overall: In the study, 140 or so blood samples were gathered from 40 or so consecutive transplant recipients and their related donors. Patient recruitment ran from September 2015 to early 2017, and follow-up continued until September 2020 or death. Study-level results and caveats: Inverse Simpson Index values from donors and from recipients before transplant predicted broader TCR repertoire diversity after transplant. After transplant, TCR diversity in recipients dropped, and pathologically expanded clonotypes increased progressively from day 30 to day 180. Only a small fraction of recipient repertoires overlapped donor repertoires, with over 97% appearing de novo at the given depth. The sample size was limited, and because cells were not sorted, the contributions of CD4 and CD8 repertoires could not be separated.

According to the study, the label for this sample's time point signals: 100 days after allo-HCT. Blood from recipients was drawn about 28 days before transplant and again at days 30, 100 and 180 after transplant. Nuclei Lysis Solution was used to extract genomic DNA from fresh or cryopreserved unfractionated peripheral blood mononuclear cells. The immunoSEQ assay, a bias-controlled multiplex PCR using V- and J-specific primers, was used to amplify TCR beta CDR3 regions from genomic DNA. In a second PCR step, a proprietary barcode and Illumina adapter sequences were attached to the CDR3 amplicons. CDR3 libraries were sequenced on an Illumina MiSeq instrument. Processing in the source paper ran as follows. Export and quality control were handled in immunoSEQ Analyzer 3.0, while downstream analyses relied on R Bioconductor and Immunarch. Only productive rearrangements within the normalized downsampled data set were used in the calculation of repertoire metrics. In the normalized cohort, clonotypes with more than 5 templates were defined as pathologically expanded. The Inverse Simpson Index served as the measure of repertoire diversity. CMV-specificity analyses were carried out on the non-normalized data set to capture all clonotypes. As stored in TCRdb, this immuneACCESS dataset retains in-frame rearrangements with V and J assigned. A fraction of the clones does not appear; measured against another copy, unresolved V genes explain less than half of the discrepancy, and the remainder lacks a known reason. The DNA gave D and trimming, while V, J and clone size come from that table. The sample contains more than 9,000 clones, approximately 55% of them found a single time. The ten largest make up roughly 13% of the sample.

The chain is made from TRBV30 and TRBJ2-7; no D segment can be confidently identified. This TCR was recovered from a female patient in her 50s who had an allogeneic stem cell transplant from an unrelated donor, so the T cells may come from the graft donor. Some clones in this sample may be carry-over from other donors' samples. The sample was peripheral blood mononuclear cells, taken 100 days after allogeneic stem cell transplant. This receptor carries the CDR3 CAWRGGYYEQYF. The nucleotides read TGTGCCTGGAGGGGCGGCTACTACGAGCAGTACTTC.